The T cell receptor beta chain under discussion was sequenced for a study of post-analysis software for immune sequencing data. The study, taken as a whole, reports: Compared against controls, patients with multiple sclerosis displayed significantly lower normalized Chao1 diversity. TRBV5-6, TRBV5-1 and TRBV20-1 belonged to a set of roughly 5 TRBV segments that were more frequent in patients than controls.

Unique molecular identifiers were built into the TCR beta cDNA libraries. TCRdb used MiXCR to reprocess the PCR reads, holding one entry per CDR3 protein. The sample includes 700,000 to 800,000 distinct CDR3 sequences, 30% of them seen just once. This CDR3 comprises 13 residues. CDR1 DFQATT and CDR2 SNEGSKA come from the germline V gene (reference sequence). Trimming left V 2 bases short and J 11 bases short, with 18 bases between. In regard to this clonotype: Its antigen is unidentified.

The V call is TRBV20-1, the J call TRBJ2-5, with D perhaps TRBD2 (5 bases). The sequence was collected from a girl aged 10 to 17 with multiple sclerosis. The sample taken for sequencing was blood. The CDR3 DNA follows: TGCAGTGCTAGACTAGCCGCGGGTGATAAGCAGTACTTC. It specifies CSARLAAGDKQYF.